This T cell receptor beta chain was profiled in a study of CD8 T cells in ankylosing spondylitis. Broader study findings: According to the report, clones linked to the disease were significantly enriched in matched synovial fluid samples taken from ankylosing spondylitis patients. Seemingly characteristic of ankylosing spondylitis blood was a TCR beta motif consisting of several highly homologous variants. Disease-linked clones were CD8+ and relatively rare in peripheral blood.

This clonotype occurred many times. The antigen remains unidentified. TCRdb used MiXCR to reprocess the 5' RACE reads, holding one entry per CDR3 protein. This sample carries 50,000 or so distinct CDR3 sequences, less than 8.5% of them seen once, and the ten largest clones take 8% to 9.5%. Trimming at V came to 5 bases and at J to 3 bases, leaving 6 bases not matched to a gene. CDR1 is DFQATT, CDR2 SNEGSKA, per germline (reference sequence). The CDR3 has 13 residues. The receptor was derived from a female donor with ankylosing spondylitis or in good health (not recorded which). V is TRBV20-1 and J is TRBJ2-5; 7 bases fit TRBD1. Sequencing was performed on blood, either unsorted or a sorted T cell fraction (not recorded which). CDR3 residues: CSAQKTGEETQYF. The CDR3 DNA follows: TGCAGTGCTCAGAAAACAGGGGAAGAGACCCAGTACTTC.